A single T cell receptor (beta chain) is shown here with its context. This entry comes from a study of blood T cell repertoires in COVID-19. The CDR3 runs 15 residues. With V trimmed by 3 bases and J by 3 bases, 6 bases remained unmatched. The germline V gene has CDR1 MNHEY and CDR2 SVGAGI. Using immunoSEQ multiplex PCR, the repertoire was profiled, and TCRdb retains in-frame clones only, with some absent. The sample lists under 200,000 clones; under 85% were seen once. The source material was peripheral blood. This chain connects TRBV6-5 to TRBJ1-2; 8 nucleotides agree with TRBD1. The source of this sequence is a woman aged 35 to 49 with acute or convalescent COVID-19. DNA of the CDR3: TGTGCCAGCAGTTATTGGCAGGGGGCCCACTATGGCTACACCTTC. This codes for CASSYWQGAHYGYTF.